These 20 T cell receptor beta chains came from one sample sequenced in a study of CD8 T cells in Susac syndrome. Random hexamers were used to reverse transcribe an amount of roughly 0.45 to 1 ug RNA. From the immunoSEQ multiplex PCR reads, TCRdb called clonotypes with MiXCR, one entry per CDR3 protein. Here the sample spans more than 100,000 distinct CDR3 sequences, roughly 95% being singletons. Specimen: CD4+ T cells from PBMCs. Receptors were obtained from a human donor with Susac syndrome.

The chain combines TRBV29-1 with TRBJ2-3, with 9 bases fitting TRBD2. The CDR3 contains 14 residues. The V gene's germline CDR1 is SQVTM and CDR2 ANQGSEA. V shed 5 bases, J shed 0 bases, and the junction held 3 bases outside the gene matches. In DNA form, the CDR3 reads TGCAGCGTTAATAGCGGGAGTAGCACAGATACGCAGTATTTT. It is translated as CSVNSGSSTDTQYF.

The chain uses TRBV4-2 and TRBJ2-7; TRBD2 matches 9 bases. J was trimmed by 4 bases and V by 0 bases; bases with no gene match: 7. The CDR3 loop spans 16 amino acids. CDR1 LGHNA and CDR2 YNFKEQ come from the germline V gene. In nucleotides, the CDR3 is TGTGCCAGCAGCCAAGATCCTAGCGGGAATGAGTACGAGCAGTACTTC. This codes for CASSQDPSGNEYEQYF.

The CDR3 spells CAWSGDRGQPQHF. CDR3 bases: TGTGCCTGGAGTGGGGACAGAGGGCAGCCCCAGCATTTT. V and J are TRBV30 and TRBJ1-5; 7 nucleotides line up with TRBD1. The CDR3 length is 13 residues. J was trimmed by 7 bases and V by 1 base; bases with no gene match: 4. Germline V lookup: CDR1 GTSNPN, CDR2 SVGIG (reference sequence).

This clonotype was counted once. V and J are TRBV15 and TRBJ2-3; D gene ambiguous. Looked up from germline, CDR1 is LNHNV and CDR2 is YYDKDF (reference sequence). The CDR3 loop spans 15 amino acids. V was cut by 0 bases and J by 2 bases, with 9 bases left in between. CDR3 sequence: CATSRDPGSTDTQYF. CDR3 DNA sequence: TGTGCCACCAGCAGAGATCCCGGGTCCACAGATACGCAGTATTTT. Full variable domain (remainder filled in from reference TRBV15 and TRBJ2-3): DAMVIQNPRYQVTQFGKPVTLSCSQTLNHNVMYWYQQKSSQAPKLLFHYYDKDFNNEADTPDNFQSRRPNTSFCFLDIRSPGLGDTAMYLCATSRDPGSTDTQYFGPGTRLTVL.

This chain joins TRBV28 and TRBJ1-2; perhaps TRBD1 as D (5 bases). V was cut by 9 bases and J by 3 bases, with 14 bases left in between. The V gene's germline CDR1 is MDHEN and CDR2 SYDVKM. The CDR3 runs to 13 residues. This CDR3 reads CASAGGHDYGYTF. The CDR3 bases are TGTGCCAGTGCCGGGGGTCATGACTATGGCTACACCTTC.

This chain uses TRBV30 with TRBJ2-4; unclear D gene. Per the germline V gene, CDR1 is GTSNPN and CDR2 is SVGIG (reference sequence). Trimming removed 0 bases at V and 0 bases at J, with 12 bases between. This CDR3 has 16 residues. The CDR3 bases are TGTGCCTGGAGTGTTGGTAGGCTCCTAGCCAAAAACATTCAGTACTTC. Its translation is CAWSVGRLLAKNIQYF.

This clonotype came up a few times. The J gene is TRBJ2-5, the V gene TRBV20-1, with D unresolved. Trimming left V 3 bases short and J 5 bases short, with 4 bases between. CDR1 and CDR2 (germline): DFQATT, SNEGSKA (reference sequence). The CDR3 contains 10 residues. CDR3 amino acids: CSASQETQYF. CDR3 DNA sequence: TGCAGTGCTAGTCAGGAGACCCAGTACTTC.

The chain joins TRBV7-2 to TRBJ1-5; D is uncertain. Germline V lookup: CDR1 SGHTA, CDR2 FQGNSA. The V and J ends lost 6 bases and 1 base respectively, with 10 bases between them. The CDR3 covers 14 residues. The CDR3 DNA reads TGTGCCAGCAGTTACGGACGGAGCAATCAGCCCCAGCATTTT. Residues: CASSYGRSNQPQHF.

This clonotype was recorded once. The CDR3 here is CASRSSGRANIQYF. DNA for the CDR3: TGTGCCAGCAGATCGAGCGGGAGGGCAAACATTCAGTACTTC. The genes are TRBV2 and TRBJ2-4; 10 nucleotides line up with TRBD2. The germline CDR1 and CDR2 sequences are SNHLY and FYNNEI. This CDR3 spans 14 amino acids. Germline trimming cut 6 bases from V and 6 bases from J; bases unmatched to any gene: 5.

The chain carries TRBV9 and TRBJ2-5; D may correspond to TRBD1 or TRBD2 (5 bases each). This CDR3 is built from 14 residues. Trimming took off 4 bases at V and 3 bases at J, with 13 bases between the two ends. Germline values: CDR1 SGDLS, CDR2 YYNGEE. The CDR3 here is CASSPGDGKETQYF. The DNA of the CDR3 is TGTGCCAGCAGCCCCGGGGACGGGAAAGAGACCCAGTACTTC.

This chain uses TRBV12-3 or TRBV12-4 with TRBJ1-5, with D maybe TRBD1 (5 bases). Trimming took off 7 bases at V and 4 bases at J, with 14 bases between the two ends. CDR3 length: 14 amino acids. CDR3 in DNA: TGTGCCAGCACTCCGGGACTCGAGAATCAGCCCCAGCATTTT. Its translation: CASTPGLENQPQHF.

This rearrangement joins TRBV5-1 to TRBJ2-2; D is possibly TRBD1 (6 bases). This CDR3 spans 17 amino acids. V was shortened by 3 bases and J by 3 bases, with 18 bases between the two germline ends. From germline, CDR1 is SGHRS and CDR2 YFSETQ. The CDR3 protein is CASSSQTQGRDTGELFF. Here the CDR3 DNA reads TGCGCCAGCAGCTCCCAAACCCAGGGGAGAGACACCGGGGAGCTGTTTTTT.

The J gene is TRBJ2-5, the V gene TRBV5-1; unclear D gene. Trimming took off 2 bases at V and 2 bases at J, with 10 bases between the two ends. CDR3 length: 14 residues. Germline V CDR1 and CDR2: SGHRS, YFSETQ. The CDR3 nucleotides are TGCGCCAGCAGCTTACGGACCCGTCAAGAGACCCAGTACTTC. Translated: CASSLRTRQETQYF.

Here the CDR3 DNA reads TGCGCCAGCAGCCAAAAAGCCGAAGTGCAGTTCTTC. This codes for CASSQKAEVQFF. The chain employs TRBV4-3 and TRBJ2-1, with no clear D. The germline V and J ends were trimmed by 2 bases and 12 bases, with 11 bases remaining between them. Germline CDR1 is LGHNA and CDR2 is YSLEER. This CDR3 spans 12 amino acids.

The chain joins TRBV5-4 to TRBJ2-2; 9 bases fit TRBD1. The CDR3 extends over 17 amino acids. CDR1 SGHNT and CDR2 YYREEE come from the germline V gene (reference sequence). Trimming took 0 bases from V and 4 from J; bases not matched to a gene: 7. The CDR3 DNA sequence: TGTGCCAGCAGCTTGGAGCCGCCGGACAGGGGCACCGGGGAGCTGTTTTTT. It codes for CASSLEPPDRGTGELFF.

CDR3 DNA: TGCAGCGTGGCCCCGGGACTGGGAGCCTACGAGCAGTACTTC. Translating it yields CSVAPGLGAYEQYF. The gene calls are TRBV29-1 and TRBJ2-7, with D tentatively TRBD2 (6 bases). There are 14 residues in the CDR3. V was clipped by 6 bases and J by 2 bases, with 17 bases between them. Per the germline V gene, CDR1 is SQVTM and CDR2 is ANQGSEA.

CDR3 in DNA: TGCAGTGCGGAACAGGGCACAGATACGCAGTATTTT. Amino acid sequence: CSAEQGTDTQYF. This chain connects TRBV20-1 to TRBJ2-3; D possibly corresponds to TRBD1 (5 bases). V was trimmed by 6 bases and J by 1 base, leaving 8 bases between them. In germline, CDR1 is DFQATT, CDR2 SNEGSKA (reference sequence). The CDR3 is made up of 12 amino acids.

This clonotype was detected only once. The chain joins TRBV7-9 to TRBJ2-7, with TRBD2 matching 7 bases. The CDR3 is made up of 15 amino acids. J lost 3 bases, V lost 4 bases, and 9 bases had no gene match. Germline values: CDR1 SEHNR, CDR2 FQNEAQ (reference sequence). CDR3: CASSSPPAGLYEQYF. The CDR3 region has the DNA TGTGCCAGCAGCTCCCCCCCAGCGGGACTCTACGAGCAGTACTTC. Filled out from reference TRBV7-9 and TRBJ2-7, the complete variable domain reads DTGVSQNPRHKITKRGQNVTFRCDPISEHNRLYWYRQTLGQGPEFLTYFQNEAQLEKSRLLSDRFSAERPKGSFSTLEIQRTEQGDSAMYLCASSSPPAGLYEQYFGPGTRLTVT.

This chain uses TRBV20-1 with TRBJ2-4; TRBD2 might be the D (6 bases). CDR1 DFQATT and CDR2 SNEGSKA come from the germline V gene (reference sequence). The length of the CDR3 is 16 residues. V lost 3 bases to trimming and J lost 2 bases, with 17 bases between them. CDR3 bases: TGCAGTGCTAGGCGCTTAGCGGTTTTATCCAAAAACATTCAGTACTTC. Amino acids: CSARRLAVLSKNIQYF.

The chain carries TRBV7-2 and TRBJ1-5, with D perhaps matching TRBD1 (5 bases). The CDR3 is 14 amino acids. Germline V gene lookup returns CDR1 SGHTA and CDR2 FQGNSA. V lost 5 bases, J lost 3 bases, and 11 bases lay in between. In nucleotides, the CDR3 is TGTGCCAGCAGCCCTGACAGTCCCAATCAGCCCCAGCATTTT. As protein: CASSPDSPNQPQHF.